This T cell receptor beta chain was recovered during a study of identifying expanded T cells in peripheral blood. Profiled with immunoSEQ multiplex PCR; TCRdb holds only in-frame clones, not every one. The repertoire holds around 120,000 clones, with 84% as singletons. This CDR3 region has 13 residues. CDR1 SGHNT and CDR2 YYREEE come from the germline V gene (reference sequence). V was trimmed by 0 bases and J by 6 bases, leaving 9 bases between them. Healthy donors had no documented immune events, such as infections, while sampled. V gene TRBV5-4 combines with J gene TRBJ1-2; tentative D call: TRBD1 (6 bases). Sequenced sample: blood. The sequence came from a person between 18 and 75 years old in good health. The CDR3 DNA is TGTGCCAGCAGCTTGGACAGGGAGCATGGCTACACCTTC. Its translation: CASSLDREHGYTF.